These T cell receptor beta chains were read from a single sample in a study of blood T cell repertoires in COVID-19. This table comes from immunoSEQ multiplex PCR, and its TCRdb copy is limited to in-frame clones, with some not included. The table includes roughly 70,000 clones, over 60% detected once. Sequencing used peripheral blood. The receptor set was obtained from a man aged 65-85 years with COVID-19, enrolled during active disease. Both conserved end residues are part of each CDR3. The order of the fields is D gene, V gene, clone size, J gene, CDR3 DNA, CDR3 protein. D genes are given only for firm matches. Where a row states a size, it is once, few, many or the class of an expanded clone; other rows omit it.

D gene: TRBD1; V gene: TRBV28; clone size: NA; J gene: TRBJ1-5; CDR3 DNA: TGTGCCAGCATCTGGGGGACAGGGATCAGCAATCAGCCCCAGCATTTT; CDR3 protein: CASIWGTGISNQPQHF
D gene: TRBD1; V gene: TRBV9; clone size: NA; J gene: TRBJ1-4; CDR3 DNA: TGTGCCAGCAGCCTCACCCCAAAGCCAGGGGGTGATAATGAAAAACTGTTTTTT; CDR3 protein: CASSLTPKPGGDNEKLFF
D gene: NA; V gene: TRBV4-2; clone size: NA; J gene: TRBJ1-2; CDR3 DNA: TGTGCCAGCAGCCCCCAGGGGTCAGCTAACTATGGCTACACCTTC; CDR3 protein: CASSPQGSANYGYTF
D gene: NA; V gene: TRBV11-2; clone size: NA; J gene: TRBJ2-1; CDR3 DNA: TGTGCCAGCAGCTTAGCCTCTGAGCAGTTCTTC; CDR3 protein: CASSLASEQFF
D gene: NA; V gene: TRBV3-1/TRBV3-2; clone size: NA; J gene: TRBJ2-3; CDR3 DNA: TGTGCCAGCAGCCTTCCTGCGGGAGATACGCAGTATTTT; CDR3 protein: CASSLPAGDTQYF
D gene: TRBD1; V gene: TRBV28; clone size: NA; J gene: TRBJ2-7; CDR3 DNA: TGTGCCAGCAGTTCAGCAGGGACAGGGGGTCTCTACGAGCAGTACTTC; CDR3 protein: CASSSAGTGGLYEQYF
D gene: TRBD1; V gene: TRBV4-3; clone size: NA; J gene: TRBJ1-2; CDR3 DNA: TGCGCCAGCAGCCAGCTCCCCAAGGGGGCGAATGGCTACACCTTC; CDR3 protein: CASSQLPKGANGYTF
D gene: TRBD1; V gene: TRBV25-1; clone size: NA; J gene: TRBJ1-1; CDR3 DNA: TGTGCCAGCAGTGATTCTATACAGGGGAGAAGCACTGAAGCTTTCTTT; CDR3 protein: CASSDSIQGRSTEAFF
D gene: TRBD2; V gene: TRBV6-4; clone size: once; J gene: TRBJ2-1; CDR3 DNA: TGTGCCAGCAGAGGGACTAGCGGGAGAGGGCCCTACAATGAGCAGTTCTTC; CDR3 protein: CASRGTSGRGPYNEQFF
D gene: NA; V gene: TRBV27; clone size: NA; J gene: TRBJ1-2; CDR3 DNA: TGTGCCAGCAGTTTGACACCACATACGGGCTACACCTTC; CDR3 protein: CASSLTPHTGYTF
D gene: NA; V gene: TRBV19; clone size: NA; J gene: TRBJ2-7; CDR3 DNA: TGTGCCAGTAGTATAGGTAGCGACCACGAGCAGTACTTC; CDR3 protein: CASSIGSDHEQYF
D gene: TRBD2; V gene: TRBV9; clone size: NA; J gene: TRBJ2-7; CDR3 DNA: TGTGCCAGCAGTCCCGGCCGGGGACTAGGCCCCTACGAGCAGTACTTC; CDR3 protein: CASSPGRGLGPYEQYF
D gene: NA; V gene: TRBV5-1; clone size: NA; J gene: TRBJ2-7; CDR3 DNA: TGCGCCAGCAGCTCTTCGACAGGAGGCTATAGCGAGCAGTACTTC; CDR3 protein: CASSSSTGGYSEQYF
D gene: TRBD2; V gene: TRBV28; clone size: NA; J gene: TRBJ2-1; CDR3 DNA: TGTGCCAGCAGCATCAGATACGGGACTAGCGGTTCTGGCTCCTACAATGAGCAGTTCTTC; CDR3 protein: CASSIRYGTSGSGSYNEQFF
D gene: TRBD1; V gene: TRBV6-5; clone size: once; J gene: TRBJ2-7; CDR3 DNA: TGTGCCAGCAGTTACGTCAGGGGGTCCTACGAGCAGTACTTC; CDR3 protein: CASSYVRGSYEQYF
D gene: TRBD2; V gene: TRBV18; clone size: NA; J gene: TRBJ2-1; CDR3 DNA: TGTGCCAGCTCACCCACTCCGGGAGGGGCGCGGAGAGGGTACAATGAGCAGTTCTTC; CDR3 protein: CASSPTPGGARRGYNEQFF
D gene: TRBD1; V gene: TRBV19; clone size: few; J gene: TRBJ1-1; CDR3 DNA: TGTGCCAGTAGAACCAGGGGGATTCACACTGAAGCTTTCTTT; CDR3 protein: CASRTRGIHTEAFF